The clone carrying this T cell receptor beta chain has ten or more counts. The antigen remains undetermined. The data were taken from a study of identical twins. The cDNA had a unique molecular identifier and a template-switch universal primer site. MiXCR, run by TCRdb on the 5' RACE reads, gives a single entry per CDR3 protein. The table records nearly 650,000 distinct CDR3 sequences, 7.1% of them present only once. Study results and caveats: For out-of-frame alpha sequences shared by twins, low generation probability was in excess.

The CDR3 contains 14 residues. CDR1 is SGDLS, CDR2 YYNGEE, per germline. The V and J ends lost 4 bases and 4 bases, in that order; junction bases with no gene match: 7. Another study also made use of these data, one on yellow fever vaccine responses in identical twins. From that report: Twins reportedly appeared to share part of their vaccine T cell response while keeping part individual.

The chain couples TRBV9 to TRBJ1-2; 7 bases are shared with TRBD1. The receptor was isolated from a young woman in good health. Material for sequencing was PBMCs. This chain's CDR3 is CASSPQGGSYGYTF. CDR3 DNA sequence: TGTGCCAGCAGCCCCCAGGGGGGTTCCTATGGCTACACCTTC.